This passage covers 20 T cell receptor beta chains from one sample sequenced in a study of cytomegalovirus exposure and HLA in healthy donors. PCR primers comprised 60 Vbeta and 13 Jbeta primers. Measured with immunoSEQ multiplex PCR; TCRdb has only the in-frame clones, and not every one. The table records more than 80,000 clones, approximately 74% of them present only once. The sample was PBMCs. These receptors all stem from an older woman in good health and CMV-seropositive.

This clone was observed a handful of times. It is likely a read error, because the conserved phenylalanine at the end of the CDR3 is missing. Because the CDR3's place on the DNA is in doubt, the DNA is left out and the CDR3 is given as listed by TCRdb. The chain combines TRBV16 with TRBJ1-2; TRBD1, the D gene given by the table, was not confirmed from the DNA. Germline V gene sequence: CDR1 KGHSY, CDR2 FQNENV. Counting both end residues, the CDR3 totals 12 amino acids. This chain's CDR3 is CASSQSRDRPFP.

The chain combines TRBV21-1 with TRBJ1-5; the table's TRBD1 call for D was not verified on the DNA. TRBV21-1 is a pseudogene locus. This CDR3 contains 16 residues. The CDR3: CASRNGTGISNQPQHF. DNA for the CDR3: TGTGCCAGCAGAAATGGGACAGGGATTAGCAATCAGCCCCAGCATTTT.

This chain uses TRBV2 with TRBJ2-5; possible D gene TRBD1, 5 bases. The CDR3 covers 12 residues. CDR1 is SNHLY, CDR2 FYNNEI, per germline. The V gene lost 5 bases and the J gene lost 5 bases, with 9 bases spanning the gap. CDR3 in amino acids: CASSLKGETQYF. The CDR3 nucleotides read TGTGCCAGCAGTCTGAAGGGGGAGACCCAGTACTTC.

The chain has TRBV7-9 and TRBJ2-6, with 11 bases that match TRBD2. With V trimmed by 1 base and J by 0 bases, 2 bases remained unmatched. The germline CDR1 and CDR2 sequences are SEHNR and FQNEAQ (reference sequence). There are 18 residues in the CDR3. CDR3 region: CASSLGLAGSSGANVLTF. DNA of the CDR3: TGTGCCAGCAGCTTAGGACTAGCGGGGAGCTCTGGGGCCAACGTCCTGACTTTC.

This chain connects TRBV6-5 to TRBJ2-7; TRBD1 agrees at 11 bases. V shed 6 bases, J shed 3 bases, and the junction held 7 bases outside the gene matches. This CDR3 is built from 15 residues. Germline values: CDR1 MNHEY, CDR2 SVGAGI. The DNA for the CDR3 is TGTGCCAGCAGACGCGCCGGGACAGGGGGCTACGAGCAGTACTTC. Its protein product is CASRRAGTGGYEQYF.

The chain carries TRBV28 and TRBJ2-3, with D unclear. CDR3 size: 12 residues. The germline V gene encodes CDR1 MDHEN and CDR2 SYDVKM. Trimming pared 5 bases from V and 6 bases from J, leaving 9 bases between. In DNA, the CDR3 is TGTGCCAGCAGTGAAAACTTGGATACGCAGTATTTT. It translates to CASSENLDTQYF.

The chain combines TRBV6-1 with TRBJ1-6; a possible D gene is TRBD1 (5 bases). Trimming took off 6 bases at V and 9 bases at J, with 9 bases between the two ends. The CDR3 spans 12 residues. Per the germline V gene, CDR1 is MNHNS and CDR2 is SASEGT. CDR3 residues: CASRAGPSPLHF. The CDR3 nucleotides are TGTGCCAGCAGGGCGGGACCTTCACCCCTCCACTTT.

This chain connects TRBV7-6 to TRBJ2-7, with 8 bases aligning to TRBD2. V lost 5 bases and J lost 0; bases outside the gene matches: 9. The length of the CDR3 is 16 residues. Germline V CDR1 and CDR2: SGHVS, FNYEAQ. The CDR3 is CASSPETSASSYEQYF. The CDR3 coding sequence is TGTGCCAGCAGCCCCGAGACTAGCGCGAGCTCCTACGAGCAGTACTTC. The full variable domain, in which reference TRBV7-6 and TRBJ2-7 provide the parts outside the CDR3, is GAGVSQSPRYKVTKRGQDVALRCDPISGHVSLYWYRQALGQGPEFLTYFNYEAQQDKSGLPNDRFSAERPEGSISTLTIQRTEQRDSAMYRCASSPETSASSYEQYFGPGTRLTVT.

This clone was seen only a few times. V and J are TRBV5-1 and TRBJ2-3, with D maybe TRBD2 (6 bases). This CDR3 spans 16 amino acids. With 3 bases removed from V and 5 bases from J, the gap between germline ends came to 19 bases. The germline V gene encodes CDR1 SGHRS and CDR2 YFSETQ. CDR3 protein: CASSWGGTAARDTQYF. The CDR3 coding sequence is TGCGCCAGCAGCTGGGGCGGGACGGCCGCACGAGATACGCAGTATTTT. The entire variable domain, with the rest obtained from reference TRBV5-1 and TRBJ2-3, is as follows: KAGVTQTPRYLIKTRGQQVTLSCSPISGHRSVSWYQQTPGQGLQFLFEYFSETQRNKGNFPGRFSGRQFSNSRSEMNVSTLELGDSALYLCASSWGGTAARDTQYFGPGTRLTVL.

CDR3 DNA: TGTGCCAGCAGCCAAATCGGGACATTTTCGGTAGCCGGGGAGCTGTTTTTT. It yields the protein CASSQIGTFSVAGELFF. V and J are TRBV7-2 and TRBJ2-2; D may be TRBD1 (6 bases). Trimming pared 5 bases from V and 6 bases from J, leaving 22 bases between. CDR1 is SGHTA, CDR2 FQGNSA, per germline. There are 17 residues in the CDR3. Combining the CDR3 with reference TRBV7-2 and TRBJ2-2 gives the whole variable domain GAGVSQSPSNKVTEKGKDVELRCDPISGHTALYWYRQSLGQGLEFLIYFQGNSAPDKSGLPSDRFSAERTGGSVSTLTIQRTQQEDSAVYLCASSQIGTFSVAGELFFGEGSRLTVL.

Only a few counts were recorded for this clone. The rearrangement joins TRBV6-1 to TRBJ2-5; 8 nucleotides line up with TRBD2. Matching the DNA end better, TRBJ2-7 makes the J call doubtful. This CDR3 has 13 residues. Germline V CDR1 and CDR2: MNHNS, SASEGT. CDR3 DNA sequence: TGTGCCAGCAGCGTAGCGGGAACGTACGAGCAGTACTTC. Translated, it gives CASSVAGTYEQYF.

V usage is TRBV7-6 and J usage is TRBJ2-1; 9 positions agree with TRBD2. Trimming removed 6 bases from V and 4 bases from J; junction bases left unmatched: 10. Germline CDR1 and CDR2: SGHVS and FNYEAQ. The CDR3 length is 16 residues. For the CDR3, the DNA is TGTGCCAGCAGTCTAGGGGCTAGCGGGACTTACAATGAGCAGTTCTTC. This translates into CASSLGASGTYNEQFF.

The rearrangement joins TRBV2 to TRBJ2-1; a weak D match, TRBD1 (6 bases). The CDR3 extends over 13 amino acids. In germline, CDR1 is SNHLY, CDR2 FYNNEI. V shed 10 bases and J shed 5 bases, with 15 bases lying between them. For the CDR3, the DNA is TGTGCCACCGCGCGTAGGGGGAACAATGAGCAGTTCTTC. Translating it yields CATARRGNNEQFF. The entire variable domain, with the rest obtained from reference TRBV2 and TRBJ2-1, is as follows: EPEVTQTPSHQVTQMGQEVILRCVPISNHLYFYWYRQILGQKVEFLVSFYNNEISEKSEIFDDQFSVERPDGSNFTLKIRSTKLEDSAMYFCATARRGNNEQFFGPGTRLTVL.

This chain connects TRBV28 to TRBJ2-7, with 13 bases matching TRBD2. The CDR3 spans 16 residues. Germline trimming cut 2 bases from V and 3 bases from J; bases unmatched to any gene: 4. Looked up from germline, CDR1 is MDHEN and CDR2 is SYDVKM. CDR3 sequence: CASSLQGLAGVYEQYF. The CDR3, as DNA: TGTGCCAGCAGTTTACAAGGACTAGCGGGAGTCTACGAGCAGTACTTC. The whole variable domain, filled in from reference TRBV28 and TRBJ2-7, reads DVKVTQSSRYLVKRTGEKVFLECVQDMDHENMFWYRQDPGLGLRLIYFSYDVKMKEKGDIPEGYSVSREKKERFSLILESASTNQTSMYLCASSLQGLAGVYEQYFGPGTRLTVT.

The CDR3 DNA follows: TGCGCCAGCAGCTTGTACAGGGGCAATGAGCAGTTCTTC. This translates into CASSLYRGNEQFF. This chain joins TRBV5-1 and TRBJ2-1; 7 bases match TRBD1. With 1 base clipped from V and 6 bases from J, the junction kept 1 base outside the gene matches. The CDR3 has 13 amino acids. The germline V gene has CDR1 SGHRS and CDR2 YFSETQ. Supplemented by reference TRBV5-1 and TRBJ2-1, the full variable domain reads KAGVTQTPRYLIKTRGQQVTLSCSPISGHRSVSWYQQTPGQGLQFLFEYFSETQRNKGNFPGRFSGRQFSNSRSEMNVSTLELGDSALYLCASSLYRGNEQFFGPGTRLTVL.

Worth noting for this clone: Germline is not matched at one junction end, which may reflect a read error. The V call is TRBV7-2, the J call TRBJ2-3, with TRBD2 identical over 7 bases. In germline, CDR1 is SGHTA, CDR2 FQGNSA. The CDR3 has 16 amino acids. The DNA for the CDR3 is TGCGCCAGCAGCTTAGGGAGGGGTTCCGGGAGAGATACGCAGTATTTT. This sequence encodes CASSLGRGSGRDTQYF.

As to this clone: Mismatch with germline at one junction end may stem from a read error. The chain employs TRBV7-7 and TRBJ2-1; TRBD1 matches at 10 bases. From germline, CDR1 is SSHAT and CDR2 FNYEAQ (reference sequence). The CDR3 length is 15 residues. Written as DNA, the CDR3 is TGTGCTAGCAGCACCGACAGGGGGCCCGGCAATGAGCAGTTCTTC. The encoded protein is CASSTDRGPGNEQFF. The full variable domain, rest sourced from reference TRBV7-7 and TRBJ2-1, is GAGVSQSPRYKVTKRGQDVTLRCDPISSHATLYWYQQALGQGPEFLTYFNYEAQPDKSGLPSDRFSAERPEGSISTLTIQRTEQRDSAMYRCASSTDRGPGNEQFFGPGTRLTVL.

This clone was observed a few times. CDR3 loop: CASLRASWEQYF. The CDR3 coding sequence is TGTGCCAGCCTCAGGGCCTCATGGGAGCAGTACTTC. J is TRBJ2-7 and V is TRBV2; tentatively, D is TRBD1 (5 bases). The CDR3 runs to 12 residues. CDR1 is SNHLY and CDR2 is FYNNEI in the germline V gene. Trimming stripped 8 bases from V and 7 bases from J, with 15 bases between. Full variable domain (outside the CDR3, taken from reference TRBV2 and TRBJ2-7): EPEVTQTPSHQVTQMGQEVILRCVPISNHLYFYWYRQILGQKVEFLVSFYNNEISEKSEIFDDQFSVERPDGSNFTLKIRSTKLEDSAMYFCASLRASWEQYFGPGTRLTVT.

The genes are TRBV9 and TRBJ2-7; the match to TRBD1 covers 8 bases. Germline loops: CDR1 SGDLS, CDR2 YYNGEE. CDR3 length: 13 amino acids. Unmatched junction bases numbered 6, after V lost 4 bases and J lost 6 bases. CDR3 residues: CASSSGTGSEQYF. The CDR3 DNA follows: TGTGCCAGCAGCTCCGGGACAGGTAGCGAGCAGTACTTC.

This rearrangement joins TRBV7-2 to TRBJ2-5, with TRBD1 identical over 10 bases. Germline values: CDR1 SGHTA, CDR2 FQGNSA. The CDR3 has 14 amino acids. V shed 4 bases, J shed 5 bases, and the junction held 4 bases outside the gene matches. The CDR3 DNA sequence: TGTGCCAGCAGCTCGGGACAGGGGAGTGAGACCCAGTACTTC. Its translation is CASSSGQGSETQYF.